The rows below give T cell receptor beta chains drawn from one sample of a study of T-cell reconstitution after alpha-beta-depleted transplantation in children. TCRdb re-derived calls from the PCR reads in MiXCR, one entry per CDR3 protein. This table holds roughly 500,000 distinct CDR3 sequences, approximately 30% found once. The specimen was PBMCs from the stem cell graft donor, collected from the stem cell graft. Receptor source: a human donor who donated a stem cell graft to a child with aplastic anemia. CDR3s include the opening cysteine and the closing phenylalanine or tryptophan. A D gene is named only where the DNA matches it firmly. The listing skips clone size in some rows; elsewhere it reads once, few, many or a size class.

clone size: few; V gene: TRBV7-9; J gene: TRBJ1-2; D gene: NA; CDR3 protein: CASSPGLNYGYTF; CDR3 DNA: TGTGCCAGCAGCCCCGGGCTTAACTATGGCTACACCTTC
clone size: many; V gene: TRBV12-3/TRBV12-4; J gene: TRBJ2-3; D gene: NA; CDR3 protein: CASSPTTDTQYF; CDR3 DNA: TGTGCCAGCAGCCCGACAACAGATACGCAGTATTTT
clone size: few; V gene: TRBV5-1; J gene: TRBJ2-5; D gene: TRBD1; CDR3 protein: CASNPQGGETQYF; CDR3 DNA: TGCGCCAGCAACCCACAGGGGGGAGAGACCCAGTACTTC
clone size: NA; V gene: TRBV7-9; J gene: TRBJ2-3; D gene: TRBD2; CDR3 protein: CASSLGSRLATDTQYF; CDR3 DNA: TGTGCCAGCAGCTTAGGATCCCGACTAGCAACAGATACGCAGTATTTT
clone size: NA; V gene: TRBV5-1; J gene: TRBJ2-1; D gene: NA; CDR3 protein: CASSQTETPYNEQFF; CDR3 DNA: TGCGCCAGCAGCCAGACGGAAACTCCCTACAATGAGCAGTTCTTC
clone size: few; V gene: TRBV6-1; J gene: TRBJ1-3; D gene: NA; CDR3 protein: CASSEAPGDTIYF; CDR3 DNA: TGTGCCAGCAGTGAAGCGCCAGGGGACACCATATATTTT
clone size: NA; V gene: TRBV4-2; J gene: TRBJ2-3; D gene: NA; CDR3 protein: CASSLGTLRADTQYF; CDR3 DNA: TGTGCCAGCAGCCTCGGGACCCTAAGGGCAGATACGCAGTATTTT
clone size: NA; V gene: TRBV20-1; J gene: TRBJ2-2; D gene: TRBD2; CDR3 protein: CSAEPGGHTGELFF; CDR3 DNA: TGCAGTGCGGAACCGGGAGGGCACACCGGGGAGCTGTTTTTT
clone size: NA; V gene: TRBV12-3/TRBV12-4; J gene: TRBJ2-1; D gene: NA; CDR3 protein: CASSSEGPYNEQFF; CDR3 DNA: TGTGCCAGCAGTTCAGAAGGACCATACAATGAGCAGTTCTTC
clone size: few; V gene: TRBV10-3; J gene: TRBJ2-2; D gene: NA; CDR3 protein: CAISEQGAGDTGELFF; CDR3 DNA: TGTGCCATCAGCGAACAGGGTGCGGGGGACACCGGGGAGCTGTTTTTT
clone size: NA; V gene: TRBV12-3/TRBV12-4; J gene: TRBJ2-2; D gene: NA; CDR3 protein: CASSWAGTNTGELFF; CDR3 DNA: TGTGCCAGCAGTTGGGCGGGAACGAACACCGGGGAGCTGTTTTTT
clone size: NA; V gene: TRBV7-8; J gene: TRBJ1-5; D gene: NA; CDR3 protein: CASSLPARSNQPQHF; CDR3 DNA: TGTGCCAGCAGCTTACCGGCCAGGAGCAATCAGCCCCAGCATTTT
clone size: NA; V gene: TRBV20-1; J gene: TRBJ2-3; D gene: TRBD2; CDR3 protein: CSASPGTSVGDTQYF; CDR3 DNA: TGCAGTGCTAGTCCCGGGACTAGCGTTGGAGATACGCAGTATTTT
clone size: NA; V gene: TRBV29-1; J gene: TRBJ2-3; D gene: TRBD2; CDR3 protein: CSVAGLAVTQYF; CDR3 DNA: TGCAGCGTGGCGGGACTAGCCGTTACGCAGTATTTT
clone size: few; V gene: TRBV20-1; J gene: TRBJ2-1; D gene: NA; CDR3 protein: CSASSAEQFF; CDR3 DNA: TGCAGTGCTAGTTCGGCCGAGCAGTTCTTC
clone size: NA; V gene: TRBV4-3; J gene: TRBJ1-1; D gene: TRBD1; CDR3 protein: CASSQGGTGANTEAFF; CDR3 DNA: TGCGCCAGCAGCCAAGGAGGGACAGGGGCGAACACTGAAGCTTTCTTT
clone size: few; V gene: TRBV12-3/TRBV12-4; J gene: TRBJ2-2; D gene: NA; CDR3 protein: CASRQERSGPGELFF; CDR3 DNA: TGTGCCAGCAGACAGGAACGGTCCGGTCCCGGGGAGCTGTTTTTT
clone size: NA; V gene: TRBV29-1; J gene: TRBJ1-1; D gene: TRBD1; CDR3 protein: CSVERDRGSLMNTEAFF; CDR3 DNA: TGCAGCGTTGAGAGGGACAGGGGGTCCCTCATGAACACTGAAGCTTTCTTT
clone size: NA; V gene: TRBV5-1; J gene: TRBJ1-2; D gene: NA; CDR3 protein: CASSFEGGGYGYTF; CDR3 DNA: TGCGCCAGCAGCTTCGAAGGAGGTGGCTATGGCTACACCTTC
clone size: NA; V gene: TRBV20-1; J gene: TRBJ1-1; D gene: NA; CDR3 protein: CSASLADRNTEAFF; CDR3 DNA: TGCAGTGCTAGTCTTGCGGACAGGAACACTGAAGCTTTCTTT
clone size: NA; V gene: TRBV18; J gene: TRBJ1-2; D gene: TRBD1; CDR3 protein: CASSTSGTGNNYGYTF; CDR3 DNA: TGTGCCAGCTCAACCTCGGGGACAGGCAATAACTATGGCTACACCTTC
clone size: NA; V gene: TRBV7-2; J gene: TRBJ1-6; D gene: NA; CDR3 protein: CASKGGGYDSPLHF; CDR3 DNA: TGTGCCAGCAAAGGGGGGGGCTACGATTCACCCCTCCACTTT
clone size: few; V gene: TRBV7-2; J gene: TRBJ2-7; D gene: NA; CDR3 protein: CASRPGTTYEQYF; CDR3 DNA: TGTGCCAGCAGGCCGGGGACAACCTACGAGCAGTACTTC
clone size: few; V gene: TRBV20-1; J gene: TRBJ2-3; D gene: TRBD2; CDR3 protein: CSWGTSGRMADTQYF; CDR3 DNA: TGCTCCTGGGGGACTAGCGGGAGGATGGCAGATACGCAGTATTTT
clone size: NA; V gene: TRBV27; J gene: TRBJ2-1; D gene: TRBD2; CDR3 protein: CASSRSGILHEQFF; CDR3 DNA: TGTGCCAGCAGTCGAAGCGGGATATTGCATGAGCAGTTCTTC